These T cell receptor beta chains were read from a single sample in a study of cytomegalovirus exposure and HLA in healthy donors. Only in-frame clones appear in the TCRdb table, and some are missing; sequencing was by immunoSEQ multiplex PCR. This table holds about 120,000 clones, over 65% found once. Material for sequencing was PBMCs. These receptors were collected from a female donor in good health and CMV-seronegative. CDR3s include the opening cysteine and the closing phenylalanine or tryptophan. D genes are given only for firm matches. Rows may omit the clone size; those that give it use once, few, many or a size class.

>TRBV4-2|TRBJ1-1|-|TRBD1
TGTGCCAGCACCAAAAATCAAGGGGGCCTTGGTGTGAACACTGAAGCTTTCTTT
CASTKNQGGLGVNTEAFF
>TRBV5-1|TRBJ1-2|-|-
TGCGCCAGCAGCGACTACAGCTATGGCTACACCTTC
CASSDYSYGYTF
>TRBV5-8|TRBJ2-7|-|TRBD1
TGTGCCAGCAGCCTGAGGTGGGACAGGGTTCACGAGCAGTACTTC
CASSLRWDRVHEQYF
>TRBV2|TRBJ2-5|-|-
TGTGCCAGCAGTGAAGGTTTGTCACAAGAGACCCAGTACTTC
CASSEGLSQETQYF
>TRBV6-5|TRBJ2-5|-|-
TGTGCCAGCAGTGGACAGTTCCAAGAGACCCAGTACTTC
CASSGQFQETQYF
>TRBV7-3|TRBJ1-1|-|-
TGTGCCAGCAGCTTAACTAATTTAGGGGATGCTTTCTTT
CASSLTNLGDAFF
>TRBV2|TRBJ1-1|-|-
TGTGCCAGCAAACGGGAAGTTGGGGACACTGAAGCTTTCTTT
CASKREVGDTEAFF
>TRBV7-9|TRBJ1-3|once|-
TGTGCCAGCAGCTTTCGATCAGGGAACGGAAACACCATATATTTT
CASSFRSGNGNTIYF
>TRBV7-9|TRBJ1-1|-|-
TGTGCCAGCAGCTGGGGGCACGCGGACACTGAAGCTTTCTTT
CASSWGHADTEAFF
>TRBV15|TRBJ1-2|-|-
TGTGCCACCAGCACGGCGGGCGGCTATGGCTACACCTTC
CATSTAGGYGYTF